Below, 2 T cell receptor beta chains from the same sample are listed, as sequenced in a study of T cell repertoires in cytomegalovirus infection. These receptors lack a known antigen. MiXCR, applied by TCRdb to the reads, yields one record per CDR3 protein. The sample lists approximately 100,000 distinct CDR3 sequences; over 40% were seen once. This specimen consisted of CD8+ T cells from cultured PBMCs, obtained from culture after CMV antigen stimulation. Receptors were obtained from a human donor in good health (CMV status not recorded). Some clones in this sample may be carry-over from other donors' samples.

This chain connects TRBV19 to TRBJ1-5; D is ambiguous. This CDR3 has 17 amino acids. Germline CDR1 and CDR2: LNHDA and SQIVND (reference sequence). With 3 bases removed from V and 4 bases from J, the gap between germline ends came to 19 bases. This CDR3 reads CASSIPWARGSNQPQHF. The CDR3 DNA follows: TGTGCCAGTAGTATTCCTTGGGCCCGGGGAAGTAATCAGCCCCAGCATTTT.

The V and J genes are TRBV27 and TRBJ1-1; a weak D match, TRBD1 (5 bases). With 2 bases removed from V and 6 bases from J, the gap between germline ends came to 13 bases. Germline CDR1 MNHEY, CDR2 SMNVEV (reference sequence). The CDR3 has 14 amino acids. The CDR3 protein is CASSLGGTGAEAFF. The DNA for the CDR3 is TGTGCCAGCAGTTTAGGGGGGACTGGGGCTGAAGCTTTCTTT.